These 18 T cell receptor beta chains were all obtained from the same sample, sequenced in a study of T cell changes during pregnancy in multiple sclerosis. The repertoire was sequenced with immunoSEQ multiplex PCR; TCRdb's copy has only in-frame clones and lacks some. The sample carries 40,000 to 55,000 clones, 85% to 90% recorded once. Specimen: peripheral blood, collected in the first trimester of pregnancy. These receptor sequences come from a female donor in good health, enrolled as a control in a pregnancy study.

The J gene is TRBJ1-4, the V gene TRBV5-6; no reliable D call. Trimming took off 1 base at V and 5 bases at J, with 12 bases between the two ends. The CDR3 sequence is 15 residues long. The V gene's germline CDR1 is SGHDT and CDR2 YYEEEE. In DNA form, the CDR3 reads TGTGCCAGCAGCTTGTATGGGCAGTTCAATGAAAAACTGTTTTTT. Its translation: CASSLYGQFNEKLFF.

The chain combines TRBV14 with TRBJ2-7; 13 bases line up with TRBD2. In germline, CDR1 is SGHDN, CDR2 FVKESK. V lost 0 bases to trimming and J lost 6 bases; unmatched junction nucleotides: 8. The length of the CDR3 is 17 residues. The CDR3 sequence is CASSQERLAGGNREQYF. CDR3 coding DNA: TGTGCCAGCAGCCAAGAGAGACTAGCGGGAGGAAATCGCGAGCAGTACTTC.

This chain links TRBV2 with TRBJ2-5; 7 nucleotides match TRBD2. This CDR3 is built from 16 residues. J gave up 5 bases and V 1 base, and 10 bases lay outside the gene matches. The germline gives CDR1 SNHLY, CDR2 FYNNEI. The CDR3 region has the DNA TGTGCCAGCAGTGAAGTTCCAGGGAGGGCAATTGAGACCCAGTACTTC. Translation gives CASSEVPGRAIETQYF.

The V gene is TRBV28, the J gene TRBJ2-1; 11 bases line up with TRBD2. This CDR3 comprises 13 residues. The V gene's germline CDR1 is MDHEN and CDR2 SYDVKM. Unmatched junction bases numbered 6, after V lost 3 bases and J lost 14 bases. Here the CDR3 reads CASSFQGTSGKFF. CDR3 DNA sequence: TGTGCCAGCAGTTTCCAAGGGACTAGCGGAAAGTTCTTC.

J is TRBJ2-3 and V is TRBV6-5; D call uncertain. The V and J ends lost 0 bases and 5 bases respectively, with 6 bases between them. The CDR3 is made up of 13 amino acids. The germline V gene encodes CDR1 MNHEY and CDR2 SVGAGI. The CDR3 DNA reads as TGTGCCAGCAGTTACTCGCGATTAGATACGCAGTATTTT. It specifies CASSYSRLDTQYF.

The V and J genes are TRBV10-1 and TRBJ2-7; 8 bases match TRBD1. The J segment lost 2 bases and the V segment lost 3 bases, leaving 3 bases of the junction unmatched. Germline CDR1 is WNHNN and CDR2 is SYGVQD (reference sequence). The CDR3 has 14 amino acids. The CDR3 DNA sequence: TGCGCCAGCAGTGAAGGGACAGGCCCCTACGAGCAGTACTTC. Protein: CASSEGTGPYEQYF.

J is TRBJ2-4 and V is TRBV30; D is uncertain. V gave up 4 bases and J gave up 0 bases, with 7 bases separating them. The germline gives CDR1 GTSNPN, CDR2 SVGIG (reference sequence). The CDR3 loop spans 13 amino acids. The CDR3 loop reads CAWKELAKNIQYF. CDR3 DNA: TGTGCCTGGAAGGAGTTAGCCAAAAACATTCAGTACTTC.

V is TRBV2 and J is TRBJ2-2; 9 nucleotides match TRBD1. The V gene end was trimmed by 7 bases and the J gene end by 2 bases; junction bases not matched to a gene: 8. The CDR3 length is 16 residues. Germline-derived CDR1 and CDR2 are SNHLY and FYNNEI. The chain's CDR3 is CASTTGGGSNTGELFF. The CDR3 bases are TGTGCCAGCACCACAGGGGGCGGGTCTAACACCGGGGAGCTGTTTTTT.

The rearrangement joins TRBV18 to TRBJ2-7; 9 nucleotides line up with TRBD1. V was pared by 6 bases and J by 0 bases, with 6 bases of the junction left unmatched. CDR3 size: 15 residues. Germline V lookup: CDR1 KGHSH, CDR2 LQKENI. CDR3 sequence (DNA): TGTGCCAGCTCGTCGGGGACAGGGAGCTCCTACGAGCAGTACTTC. Translated, it gives CASSSGTGSSYEQYF.

CDR3 coding DNA: TGTGCCAGCAGTACTAGCTGGACTAGCGGCTACAATGAGCAGTTCTTC. Translation gives CASSTSWTSGYNEQFF. The chain combines TRBV28 with TRBJ2-1; 10 nucleotides match TRBD2. Germline V gene sequence: CDR1 MDHEN, CDR2 SYDVKM. The CDR3 has 16 amino acids. Losses at the gene ends were 5 bases for V and 3 bases for J; bases not matched to a gene: 7.

The rearrangement joins TRBV7-9 to TRBJ1-1; 10 nucleotides line up with TRBD1. The ends lost 5 bases at V and 0 bases at J; junction bases unmatched: 3. The CDR3 runs to 15 residues. Germline V gene data show CDR1 as SEHNR and CDR2 as FQNEAQ (reference sequence). The CDR3 region is CASSPGQGMNTEAFF. Here the CDR3 DNA reads TGTGCCAGCAGCCCGGGACAGGGGATGAACACTGAAGCTTTCTTT.

The table lists this clone with a count of one. This rearrangement joins TRBV9 to TRBJ2-3, with 11 bases identical to TRBD2. The junction had 9 bases not matched to a gene; V was cut back by 0 bases and J by 6 bases. The germline CDR1 and CDR2 sequences are SGDLS and YYNGEE. The CDR3 covers 17 residues. Here the CDR3 reads CASSVGGSGGAGDTQYF. For the CDR3, the DNA is TGTGCCAGCAGCGTAGGCGGTAGCGGGGGGGCAGGTGATACGCAGTATTTT.

The chain links TRBV7-3 to TRBJ2-7; 13 nucleotides align to TRBD2. Germline lookup yields CDR1 SGHTA and CDR2 FQGTGA. V was pared by 9 bases and J by 0 bases, with 11 bases of the junction left unmatched. The CDR3 is 17 amino acids. CDR3 nucleotide sequence: TGTGCCAGGGGGACTAGCGGGACCAACTCAACCTCCTACGAGCAGTACTTC. Amino acid sequence: CARGTSGTNSTSYEQYF.

The chain has TRBV27 and TRBJ1-1, with D perhaps matching TRBD1 (5 bases). In germline, CDR1 is MNHEY, CDR2 SMNVEV (reference sequence). Trimming pared 8 bases from V and 5 bases from J, leaving 12 bases between. The CDR3 runs to 12 residues. DNA for the CDR3: TGTGCCAGCGCCCGGGGGGGTACTGAAGCTTTCTTT. The encoded protein is CASARGGTEAFF.

In the case of this clone: The sample carries other DNA sequences with the same CDR3. The V and J genes are TRBV7-2 and TRBJ1-1, with D perhaps TRBD1 (5 bases). The CDR3 is 14 residues long. Trimming cost V 1 base and J 5 bases, with 11 bases left between them. Germline V gene sequence: CDR1 SGHTA, CDR2 FQGNSA. The CDR3 region is CASSLVGGGTEAFF. CDR3 coding DNA: TGTGCCAGCAGCTTAGTGGGGGGTGGGACTGAAGCTTTCTTT.

This chain's CDR3 is CASNRAVTPNTGELFF. As DNA, the CDR3 is TGTGCCAGCAACAGGGCTGTAACCCCGAACACCGGGGAGCTGTTTTTT. This rearrangement joins TRBV5-5 to TRBJ2-2; D is perhaps TRBD1 (6 bases). The germline CDR1 and CDR2 sequences are SGHKS and YYEKEE (reference sequence). Trimming left V 6 bases short and J 0 bases short, with 15 bases between. There are 16 residues in the CDR3.

The genes are TRBV11-2 and TRBJ2-3, with 8 bases that match TRBD2. Germline V CDR1 and CDR2: SGHAT, FQNNGV. This CDR3 has 16 residues. Trimming cost V 1 base and J 2 bases; bases outside gene matches: 5. CDR3 coding DNA: TGTGCCAGCAGCTTAGGCCATAGCGGGGACACAGATACGCAGTATTTT. This encodes CASSLGHSGDTDTQYF. Combining the CDR3 with reference TRBV11-2 and TRBJ2-3 gives the whole variable domain EAGVAQSPRYKIIEKRQSVAFWCNPISGHATLYWYQQILGQGPKLLIQFQNNGVVDDSQLPKDRFSAERLKGVDSTLKIQPAKLEDSAVYLCASSLGHSGDTDTQYFGPGTRLTVL.

The chain couples TRBV9 to TRBJ2-7; D remains ambiguous. Germline V gene data show CDR1 as SGDLS and CDR2 as YYNGEE. The V gene lost 4 bases and the J gene lost 3 bases, with 11 bases spanning the gap. The CDR3 covers 13 residues. The chain's CDR3 is CASSLRLGYEQYF. The CDR3 region has the DNA TGTGCCAGCAGCCTCAGACTGGGCTACGAGCAGTACTTC.